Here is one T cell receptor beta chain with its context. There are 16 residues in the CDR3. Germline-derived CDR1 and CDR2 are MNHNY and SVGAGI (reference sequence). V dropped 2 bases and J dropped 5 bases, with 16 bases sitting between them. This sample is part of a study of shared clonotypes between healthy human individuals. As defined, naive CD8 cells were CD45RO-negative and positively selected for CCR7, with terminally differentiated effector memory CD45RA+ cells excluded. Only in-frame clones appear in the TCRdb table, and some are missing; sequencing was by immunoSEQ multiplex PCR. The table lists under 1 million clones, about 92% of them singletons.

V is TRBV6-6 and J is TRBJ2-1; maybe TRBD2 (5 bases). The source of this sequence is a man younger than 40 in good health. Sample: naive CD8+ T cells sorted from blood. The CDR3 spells CASSYTPRRGNNEQFF. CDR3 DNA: TGTGCCAGCAGTTACACCCCGCGTCGGGGTAACAATGAGCAGTTCTTC.